Below, 7 T cell receptor beta chains from the same sample are listed, as sequenced in a study of blood T cell repertoires in COVID-19. Repertoires were generated with immunoSEQ multiplex PCR, while TCRdb's copy carries only in-frame clones and drops some. Altogether about 370,000 clones are present, approximately 90% being singletons, with the ten largest covering around 0.94%. The sequenced sample consisted of PBMCs or T cells enriched from blood (not recorded which). These TCRs come from a woman in her thirties or forties who had been exposed to COVID-19.

For this clone: Other DNA sequences in this specimen translate into the identical CDR3. CDR3 DNA sequence: TGTGCCAGCAGCTTGCGGCGGGGAGATACGCAGTATTTT. Protein: CASSLRRGDTQYF. This chain connects TRBV7-3 to TRBJ2-3; D is perhaps TRBD2 (6 bases). The ends were cut back, 3 bases at V and 5 bases at J, with 9 bases in the middle. The germline V gene has CDR1 SGHTA and CDR2 FQGTGA. The CDR3 covers 13 residues.

This chain joins TRBV5-1 and TRBJ2-1; TRBD1 matches 10 bases. The CDR3 length is 15 residues. Germline V gene data show CDR1 as SGHRS and CDR2 as YFSETQ. J gave up 8 bases and V 0 bases, and 5 bases lay outside the gene matches. The CDR3 DNA follows: TGCGCCAGCAGCTTGGTGACAGGGGGCCCGGATGAGCAGTTCTTC. Protein: CASSLVTGGPDEQFF.

The chain recombines TRBV11-1 with TRBJ2-5; 11 bases align to TRBD1. CDR3 size: 16 residues. The V segment lost 5 bases and the J segment 5 bases; nucleotides outside the gene matches: 10. The V gene's germline CDR1 is SGHAT and CDR2 FQDESV (reference sequence). CDR3 DNA: TGTGCCAGCAGCCACGGCCGGACAGGGGGCGGGGAGACCCAGTACTTC. Translated, it gives CASSHGRTGGGETQYF.

The rearrangement uses TRBV6-2 or TRBV6-3 and TRBJ1-6; 7 bases agree with TRBD1. CDR1 and CDR2 from the germline V gene are MNHEY and SVGEGT. V was pared by 6 bases and J by 5 bases, with 7 bases of the junction left unmatched. The CDR3 sequence is 15 residues long. The CDR3 region is CASRPVGQHNSPLHF. As DNA, the CDR3 is TGTGCCAGCAGGCCTGTGGGACAGCATAATTCACCCCTCCACTTT.

This chain links TRBV3-1 (or the pseudogene TRBV3-2) with TRBJ1-5, with D unresolved. The length of the CDR3 is 13 residues. V gave up 1 base and J gave up 12 bases, with 13 bases separating them. Looked up from germline, CDR1 is LGHDT and CDR2 is YNNKEL (reference sequence). CDR3 region: CASSQGEGGLQHF. The CDR3 DNA sequence: TGTGCCAGCAGCCAAGGGGAAGGAGGGCTCCAGCATTTT.

V usage is TRBV10-1 and J usage is TRBJ2-7; D is possibly TRBD2 (6 bases). The CDR3 sequence is 16 residues long. Germline assignment: CDR1 WNHNN and CDR2 SYGVQD (reference sequence). Between the trimmed V and J ends, which lost 1 base and 0 bases, there was a span of 13 bases. The CDR3 protein is CASSEFGAGTSYEQYF. CDR3 sequence (DNA): TGCGCCAGCAGTGAGTTTGGGGCGGGGACCTCCTACGAGCAGTACTTC.

The rearrangement joins TRBV30 to TRBJ2-6, with D possibly matching TRBD1 (5 bases). This CDR3 region has 14 residues. Germline-derived CDR1 and CDR2 are GTSNPN and SVGIG (reference sequence). Between the trimmed V and J ends, which lost 2 bases and 1 base, there was a span of 6 bases. Written as DNA, the CDR3 is TGTGCCTGGAGTAAGGGGTCTGGGGCCAACGTCCTGACTTTC. Encoded protein: CAWSKGSGANVLTF.